The sequence of this T cell receptor beta chain was determined in a study of regulatory T cells in long-lasting Graves disease. Study-level points and caveats: Examination was confined to peripheral blood, excluding thyroid tissue.

V gave up 7 bases and J gave up 3 bases; unmatched junction bases: 4. The CDR3 contains 14 residues. CDR1 LNHDA and CDR2 SQIVND come from the germline V gene (reference sequence). This clonotype has ten or more counts. Its target is not known. Time point of the sample: newly diagnosed GD, antithyroid drugs for less than 3 months. PBMC-derived RNA was used for the TCR library. Assembly of TCR beta libraries relied on iRepertoire HTBI primers together with Arm-PCR of CDR3 regions. TCRdb used MiXCR to reprocess the multiplex PCR reads, holding one entry per CDR3 protein. The table records 450,000 to 600,000 distinct CDR3 sequences, around an eighth of them present only once. The same sample was also studied in work on T cells in Graves' hyperthyroidism and ophthalmopathy. That source notes: A patient was excluded if there was uncontrolled infection, other autoimmune disease, pregnancy or lactation. First-round RT-PCR targeting the TCR CDR3 was performed with the HTBI primer set. Before onset, by a median of approximately 6.2 months, the model predicted ophthalmopathy.

The sample here was peripheral blood mononuclear cells (PBMCs), taken at new diagnosis, from a patient treated with antithyroid drugs. The genes are TRBV19 and TRBJ2-3, with 10 positions matching TRBD2. This sequence originates from a man aged 25 to 40 with Graves disease. CDR3 DNA sequence: TGTGCCAGTAAGGAGCGGGGGGGGACAGATACGCAGTATTTT. Protein sequence: CASKERGGTDTQYF. The variable domain in full, with the rest retrieved from reference TRBV19 and TRBJ2-3, is DGGITQSPKYLFRKEGQNVTLSCEQNLNHDAMYWYRQDPGQGLRLIYYSQIVNDFQKGDIAEGYSVSREKKESFPLTVTSAQKNPTAFYLCASKERGGTDTQYFGPGTRLTVL.